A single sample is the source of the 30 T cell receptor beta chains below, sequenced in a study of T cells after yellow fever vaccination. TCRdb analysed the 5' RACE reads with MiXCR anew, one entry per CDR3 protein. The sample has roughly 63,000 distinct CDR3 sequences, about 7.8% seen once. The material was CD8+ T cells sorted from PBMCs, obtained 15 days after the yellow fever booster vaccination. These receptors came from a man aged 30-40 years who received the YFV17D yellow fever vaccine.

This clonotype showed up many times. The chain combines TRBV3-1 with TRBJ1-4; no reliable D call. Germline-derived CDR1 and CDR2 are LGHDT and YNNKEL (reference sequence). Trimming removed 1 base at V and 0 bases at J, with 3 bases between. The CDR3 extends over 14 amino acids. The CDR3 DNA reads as TGTGCCAGCAGCCAAGTTGCAACTAATGAAAAACTGTTTTTT. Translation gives CASSQVATNEKLFF.

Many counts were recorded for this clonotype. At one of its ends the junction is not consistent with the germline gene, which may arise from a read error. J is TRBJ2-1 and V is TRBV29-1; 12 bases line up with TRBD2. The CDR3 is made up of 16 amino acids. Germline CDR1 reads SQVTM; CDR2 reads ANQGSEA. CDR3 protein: CSGILAGGPSHNEQFF. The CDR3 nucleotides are TGCAGCGGCATTCTAGCGGGAGGGCCCTCCCACAATGAGCAGTTCTTC.

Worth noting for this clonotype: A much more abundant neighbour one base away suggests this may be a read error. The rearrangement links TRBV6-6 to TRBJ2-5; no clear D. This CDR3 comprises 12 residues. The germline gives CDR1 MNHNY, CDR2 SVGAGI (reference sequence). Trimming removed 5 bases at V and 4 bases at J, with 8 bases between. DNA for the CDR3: TGTGCCAGCAGTACGGCTCTAGAGACCCAGTACTTC. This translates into CASSTALETQYF.

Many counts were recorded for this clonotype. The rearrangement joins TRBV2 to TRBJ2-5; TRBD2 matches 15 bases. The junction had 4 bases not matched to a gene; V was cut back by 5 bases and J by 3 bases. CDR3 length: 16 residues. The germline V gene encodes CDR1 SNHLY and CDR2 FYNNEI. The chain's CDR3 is CASSTGLAGGKETQYF. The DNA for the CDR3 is TGTGCCAGCAGTACCGGACTAGCGGGAGGGAAAGAGACCCAGTACTTC.

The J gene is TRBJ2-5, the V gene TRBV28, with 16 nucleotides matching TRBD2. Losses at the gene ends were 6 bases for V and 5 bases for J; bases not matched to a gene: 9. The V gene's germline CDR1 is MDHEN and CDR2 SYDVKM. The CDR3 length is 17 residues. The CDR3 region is CASSPGTSGRARETQYF. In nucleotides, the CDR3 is TGTGCCAGCAGCCCCGGGACTAGCGGGAGGGCCAGGGAGACCCAGTACTTC.

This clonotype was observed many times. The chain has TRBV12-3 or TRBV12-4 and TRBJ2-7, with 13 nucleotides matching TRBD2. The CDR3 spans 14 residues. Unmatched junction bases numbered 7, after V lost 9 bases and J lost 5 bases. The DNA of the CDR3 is TGTGCCAGTTCCGCCGGGACTAGCGGGAACGAGCAGTACTTC. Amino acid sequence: CASSAGTSGNEQYF.

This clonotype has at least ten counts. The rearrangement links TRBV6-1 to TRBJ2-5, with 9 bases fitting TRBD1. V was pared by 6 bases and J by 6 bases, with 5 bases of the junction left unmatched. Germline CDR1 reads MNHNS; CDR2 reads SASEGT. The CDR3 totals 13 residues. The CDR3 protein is CASSPDRGQTQYF. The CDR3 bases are TGTGCCAGCAGCCCGGACAGGGGACAGACCCAGTACTTC.

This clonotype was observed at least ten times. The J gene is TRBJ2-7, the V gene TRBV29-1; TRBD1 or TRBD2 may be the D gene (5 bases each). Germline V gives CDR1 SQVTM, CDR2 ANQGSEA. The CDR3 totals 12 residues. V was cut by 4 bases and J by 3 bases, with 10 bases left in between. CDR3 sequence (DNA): TGCAGCGTTGTGGGACCAGACTACGAGCAGTACTTC. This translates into CSVVGPDYEQYF.

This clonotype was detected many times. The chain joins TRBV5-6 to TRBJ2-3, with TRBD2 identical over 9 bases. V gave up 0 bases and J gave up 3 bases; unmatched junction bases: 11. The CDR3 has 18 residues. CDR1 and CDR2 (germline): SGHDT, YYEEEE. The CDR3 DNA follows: TGTGCCAGCAGCTTGGGTGCGGTGGCGGGAGGGCCGACAGATACGCAGTATTTT. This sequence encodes CASSLGAVAGGPTDTQYF.

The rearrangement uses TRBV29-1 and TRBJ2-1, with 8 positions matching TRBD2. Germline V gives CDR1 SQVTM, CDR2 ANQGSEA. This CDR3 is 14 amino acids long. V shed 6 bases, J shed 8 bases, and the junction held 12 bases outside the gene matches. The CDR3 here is CSVSIAGIGYEQFF. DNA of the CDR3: TGCAGCGTCTCTATAGCGGGAATAGGGTATGAGCAGTTCTTC.

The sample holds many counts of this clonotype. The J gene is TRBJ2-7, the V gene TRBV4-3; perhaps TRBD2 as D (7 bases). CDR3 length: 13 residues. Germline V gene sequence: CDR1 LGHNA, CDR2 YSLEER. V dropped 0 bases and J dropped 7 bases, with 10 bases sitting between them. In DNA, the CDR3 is TGCGCCAGCAGCCAAGATAAGGGGGGGGAGCAGTACTTC. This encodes CASSQDKGGEQYF.

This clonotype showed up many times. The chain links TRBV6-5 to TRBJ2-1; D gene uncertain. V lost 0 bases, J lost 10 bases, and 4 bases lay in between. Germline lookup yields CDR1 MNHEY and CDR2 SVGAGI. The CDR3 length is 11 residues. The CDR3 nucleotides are TGTGCCAGCAGTTACTCGATGGAGCAGTTCTTC. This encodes CASSYSMEQFF.

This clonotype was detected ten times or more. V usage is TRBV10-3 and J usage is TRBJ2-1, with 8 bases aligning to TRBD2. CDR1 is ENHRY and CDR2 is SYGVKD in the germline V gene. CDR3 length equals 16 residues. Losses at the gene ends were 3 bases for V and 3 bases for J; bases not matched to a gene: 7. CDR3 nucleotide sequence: TGTGCCATCAGTGACGTACTAGCGGAACACTACAATGAGCAGTTCTTC. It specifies CAISDVLAEHYNEQFF.

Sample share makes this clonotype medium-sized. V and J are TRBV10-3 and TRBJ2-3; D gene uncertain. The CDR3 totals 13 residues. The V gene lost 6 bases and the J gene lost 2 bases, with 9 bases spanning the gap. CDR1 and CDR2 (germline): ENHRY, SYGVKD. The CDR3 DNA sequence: TGTGCCATCAGCCCCGAGGTCACAGATACGCAGTATTTT. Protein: CAISPEVTDTQYF.

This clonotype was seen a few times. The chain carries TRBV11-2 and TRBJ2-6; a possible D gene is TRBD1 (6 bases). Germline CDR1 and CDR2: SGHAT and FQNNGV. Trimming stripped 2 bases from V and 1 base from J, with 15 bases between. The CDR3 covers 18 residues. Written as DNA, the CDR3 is TGTGCCAGCAGCTTAACTAGGGACAATCTTTCTGGGGCCAACGTCCTGACTTTC. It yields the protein CASSLTRDNLSGANVLTF.

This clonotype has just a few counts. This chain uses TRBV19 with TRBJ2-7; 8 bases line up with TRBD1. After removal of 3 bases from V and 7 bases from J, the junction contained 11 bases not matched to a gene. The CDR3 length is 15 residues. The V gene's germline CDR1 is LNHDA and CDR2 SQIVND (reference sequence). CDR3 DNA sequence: TGTGCCAGTAGTATTGGAGGACAGGGCCCCAGTGAGCAGTACTTC. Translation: CASSIGGQGPSEQYF.

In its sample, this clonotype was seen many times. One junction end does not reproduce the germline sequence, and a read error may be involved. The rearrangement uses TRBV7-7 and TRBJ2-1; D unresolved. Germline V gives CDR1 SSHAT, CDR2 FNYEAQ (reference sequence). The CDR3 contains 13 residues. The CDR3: CASSNAGYNEQFF. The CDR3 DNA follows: TGTGCTAGCAGCAACGCAGGCTACAATGAGCAGTTCTTC.

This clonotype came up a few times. In nucleotides, the CDR3 is TGTGCCAGCAGCCAAGGAGGGATTGATTACGAGCAGTACTTC. Encoded protein: CASSQGGIDYEQYF. The chain carries TRBV3-1 and TRBJ2-7; possibly TRBD2 for D (5 bases). The CDR3 loop spans 14 amino acids. Trimming left V 1 base short and J 4 bases short, with 11 bases between. From germline, CDR1 is LGHDT and CDR2 YNNKEL (reference sequence).

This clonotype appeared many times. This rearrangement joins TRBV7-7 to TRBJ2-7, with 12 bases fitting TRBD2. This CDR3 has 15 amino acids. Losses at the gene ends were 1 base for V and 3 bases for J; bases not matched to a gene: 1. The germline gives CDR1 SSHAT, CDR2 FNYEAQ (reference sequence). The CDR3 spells CASSLGTSGIYEQYF. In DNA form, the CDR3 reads TGTGCCAGCAGCTTAGGGACTAGCGGGATCTACGAGCAGTACTTC. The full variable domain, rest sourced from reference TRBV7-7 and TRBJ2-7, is GAGVSQSPRYKVTKRGQDVTLRCDPISSHATLYWYQQALGQGPEFLTYFNYEAQPDKSGLPSDRFSAERPEGSISTLTIQRTEQRDSAMYRCASSLGTSGIYEQYFGPGTRLTVT.

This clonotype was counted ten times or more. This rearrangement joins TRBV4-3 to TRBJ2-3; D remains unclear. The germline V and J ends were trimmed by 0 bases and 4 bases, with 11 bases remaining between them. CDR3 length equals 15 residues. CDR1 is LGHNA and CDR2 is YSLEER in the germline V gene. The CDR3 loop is CASSQESSFPDTQYF. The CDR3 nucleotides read TGCGCCAGCAGCCAAGAGAGCAGTTTCCCAGATACGCAGTATTTT.

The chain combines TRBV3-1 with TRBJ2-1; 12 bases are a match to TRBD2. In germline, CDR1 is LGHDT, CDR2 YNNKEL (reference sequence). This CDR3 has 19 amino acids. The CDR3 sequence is CTCCLRATSGSISYNEQFF. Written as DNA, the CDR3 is TGTACCTGCTGTTTACGAGCGACTAGCGGGAGTATCTCCTACAATGAGCAGTTCTTC.

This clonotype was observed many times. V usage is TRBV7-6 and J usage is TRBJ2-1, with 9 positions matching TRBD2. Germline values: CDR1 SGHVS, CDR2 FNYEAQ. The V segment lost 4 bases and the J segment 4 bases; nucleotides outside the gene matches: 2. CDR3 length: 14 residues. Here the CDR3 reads CASSSLAGYNEQFF. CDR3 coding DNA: TGTGCCAGCAGCTCGCTAGCGGGGTACAATGAGCAGTTCTTC.

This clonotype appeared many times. As DNA, the CDR3 is TGTGCCAGCAGCTTAGGAGGGAGAGCCTACGAGCAGTACTTC. It is translated as CASSLGGRAYEQYF. The chain has TRBV7-9 and TRBJ2-7, with D possibly matching TRBD2 (5 bases). CDR1 is SEHNR and CDR2 is FQNEAQ in the germline V gene (reference sequence). The CDR3 totals 14 residues. Trimming shortened V by 1 base and J by 2 bases, and 9 bases separated the two germline ends. Full variable domain (outside the CDR3, taken from reference TRBV7-9 and TRBJ2-7): DTGVSQNPRHKITKRGQNVTFRCDPISEHNRLYWYRQTLGQGPEFLTYFQNEAQLEKSRLLSDRFSAERPKGSFSTLEIQRTEQGDSAMYLCASSLGGRAYEQYFGPGTRLTVT.

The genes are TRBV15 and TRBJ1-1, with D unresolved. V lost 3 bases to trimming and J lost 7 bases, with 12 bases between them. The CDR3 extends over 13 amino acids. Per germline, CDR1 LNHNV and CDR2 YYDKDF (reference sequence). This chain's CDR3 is CATSRQVLVEAFF. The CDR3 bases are TGTGCCACCAGCAGGCAGGTTTTGGTTGAAGCTTTCTTT.

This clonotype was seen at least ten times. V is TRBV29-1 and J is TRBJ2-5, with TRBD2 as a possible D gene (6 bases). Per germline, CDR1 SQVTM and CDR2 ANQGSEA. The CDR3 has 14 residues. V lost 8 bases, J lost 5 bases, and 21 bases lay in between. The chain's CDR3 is CSLIPLGGDETQYF. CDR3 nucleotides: TGCAGCCTAATTCCCCTCGGGGGAGATGAGACCCAGTACTTC.

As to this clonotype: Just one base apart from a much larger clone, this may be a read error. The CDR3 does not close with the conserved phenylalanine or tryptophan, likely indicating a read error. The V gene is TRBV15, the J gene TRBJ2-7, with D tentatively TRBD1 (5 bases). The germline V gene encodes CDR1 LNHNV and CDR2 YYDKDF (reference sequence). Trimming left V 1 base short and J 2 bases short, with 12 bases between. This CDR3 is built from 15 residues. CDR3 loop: CATSRGTHLTYEQYY. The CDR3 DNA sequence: TGTGCCACCAGCAGAGGGACACACCTTACCTACGAGCAGTACTAC.

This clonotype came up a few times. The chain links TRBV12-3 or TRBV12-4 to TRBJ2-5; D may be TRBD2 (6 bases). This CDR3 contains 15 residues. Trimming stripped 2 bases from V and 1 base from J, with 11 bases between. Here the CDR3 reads CASSLTGTSQETQYF. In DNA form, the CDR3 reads TGTGCCAGCAGTTTAACCGGGACTTCCCAAGAGACCCAGTACTTC.

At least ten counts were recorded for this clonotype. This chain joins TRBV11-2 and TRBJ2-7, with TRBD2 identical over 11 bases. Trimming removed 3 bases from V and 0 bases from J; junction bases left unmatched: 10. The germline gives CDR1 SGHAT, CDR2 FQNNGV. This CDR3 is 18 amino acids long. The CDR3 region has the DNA TGTGCCAGCAGCTTTAGTGTGCCGGGACTAGCGGACTCCTACGAGCAGTACTTC. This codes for CASSFSVPGLADSYEQYF.

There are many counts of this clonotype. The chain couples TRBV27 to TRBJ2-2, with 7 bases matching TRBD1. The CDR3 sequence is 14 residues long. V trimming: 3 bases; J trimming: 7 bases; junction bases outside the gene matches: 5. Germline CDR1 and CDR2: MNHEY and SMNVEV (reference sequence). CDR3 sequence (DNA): TGTGCCAGCAGTTTGCTAGGGGGCGGCGGGGAGCTGTTTTTT. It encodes CASSLLGGGGELFF.

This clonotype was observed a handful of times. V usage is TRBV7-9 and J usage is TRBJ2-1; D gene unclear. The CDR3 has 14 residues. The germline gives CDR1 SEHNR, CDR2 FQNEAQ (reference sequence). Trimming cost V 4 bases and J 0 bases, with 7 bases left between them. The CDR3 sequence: CASSYTSSYNEQFF. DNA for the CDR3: TGTGCCAGCAGCTACACGAGCTCCTACAATGAGCAGTTCTTC.